Listed below are T cell receptor beta chains from one sample, sequenced in a study of blood T cell repertoires in COVID-19. TCRdb keeps only in-frame clones here, not all; method: immunoSEQ multiplex PCR. The sample includes 150,000 to 200,000 clones, 65% to 80% seen only once; the top ten take approximately 13%. Specimen: peripheral blood. All receptors derive from a man between 50 and 59 years old who had recovered from COVID-19. Both conserved end residues are part of each CDR3. The D gene is left open where the match is weak. Clone size appears in some rows only: once, few, many, or a class for an expanded clone.

D,J,V,size,DNA,CDR3
TRBD2,TRBJ2-1,TRBV27,-,TGTGCCAGTCTCAGCGGGAGGGGCTACAATGAGCAGTTCTTC,CASLSGRGYNEQFF
-,TRBJ1-2,TRBV3-1/TRBV3-2,-,TGTGCCAGCAGCCAAGATCTCGGCAGGGCAGGTGGCTACACCTTC,CASSQDLGRAGGYTF
TRBD1,TRBJ2-7,TRBV28,once,TGTGCCAGCAGTTTTCACGGACAGGCCTCCTACGAGCAGTACTTC,CASSFHGQASYEQYF
-,TRBJ1-5,TRBV6-5,once,TGTGCCAGCAGGCAGGGTAATGATCAGCCCCAGCATTTT,CASRQGNDQPQHF
-,TRBJ2-1,TRBV6-1,-,TGTGCCAGCAGTGAATCGGACAATGAGCAGTTCTTC,CASSESDNEQFF
-,TRBJ2-7,TRBV28,-,TGTGCCAGCAGTGGAGAAAACTACGAGCAGTACTTC,CASSGENYEQYF
TRBD2,TRBJ2-7,TRBV10-3,-,TGTGCCATCAGTGGGCTTAGCGGGAGCTACGAGCAGTACTTC,CAISGLSGSYEQYF
-,TRBJ2-5,TRBV7-9,-,TGTGCCAGCAACCTGCAAGGGGTCCAAGAGACCCAGTACTTC,CASNLQGVQETQYF
TRBD1,TRBJ1-2,TRBV2,-,TGTGCCAGCAGTGAGCGACAGGGGCTCGCGGGCTACACCTTC,CASSERQGLAGYTF
-,TRBJ2-5,TRBV18,-,TGTGCCAGCTCACCGAGTATGGAAGAGACCCAGTACTTC,CASSPSMEETQYF
-,TRBJ2-1,TRBV11-3,-,TGTGCCAGCAGCTTAAATCCGGCGGGGGAGCAGTTCTTC,CASSLNPAGEQFF
-,TRBJ1-1,TRBV18,-,TGTGCCAGCTCGGGGGACATGAACACTGAAGCTTTCTTT,CASSGDMNTEAFF
TRBD1,TRBJ2-5,TRBV6-5,-,TGTGCCAGCAGTTACGGGACAGCTGGGACCCAGTACTTC,CASSYGTAGTQYF
TRBD1,TRBJ1-2,TRBV3-1/TRBV3-2,few,TGTGCCAGCAGCCAACGACAGGGACACGGGGGCTACACCTTC,CASSQRQGHGGYTF
-,TRBJ1-2,TRBV19,-,TGTGCTTCAGACACGGCGGGGTATGGCTACACCTTC,CASDTAGYGYTF
-,TRBJ1-4,TRBV6-5,once,TGTGCCAGCAGTTTCGGGGGGATTGACGAAAAACTGTTTTTT,CASSFGGIDEKLFF
-,TRBJ1-4,TRBV5-1,-,TGCGCCAGCAGCCTGGACAGAAATGAAAAACTGTTTTTT,CASSLDRNEKLFF
TRBD1,TRBJ2-2,TRBV10-1,-,TGCGCCAGCAGTGAGCCGCCGTTCCGACAGGGGGTTCCCGGGGAGCTGTTTTTT,CASSEPPFRQGVPGELFF
TRBD1,TRBJ2-7,TRBV18,few,TGTGCCAGCTCACCAACAGGGGGCTACGAGCAGTACTTC,CASSPTGGYEQYF
TRBD1,TRBJ2-7,TRBV6-6,-,TGTGCCAGCGGGGACAGGGGGTACTACGAGCAGTACTTC,CASGDRGYYEQYF
-,TRBJ2-2,TRBV4-1,-,TGCGCCAGCAGCCATAGTAGGTGGGGGGGCGAACTAGGATCCGGGGAGCTGTTTTTT,CASSHSRWGGELGSGELFF
-,TRBJ2-3,TRBV6-2/TRBV6-3,-,TGTGCCAGCAGTCGTAGCACAGATACGCAGTATTTT,CASSRSTDTQYF
-,TRBJ2-1,TRBV28,-,TGTGCCAGCTTACAGGACAGCTCAGGGGAGCAGTTCTTC,CASLQDSSGEQFF
TRBD1,TRBJ1-1,TRBV6-1,-,TGTGCCAGCAGTGAACAGGGGGCGCACACTGAAGCTTTCTTT,CASSEQGAHTEAFF
-,TRBJ2-7,TRBV28,-,TGTGCCAGCAGCACAGTGGGCCAGGGCTCCTACGAGCAGTACTTC,CASSTVGQGSYEQYF
-,TRBJ1-1,TRBV24-1,-,TGTGCCACCAGTGACGGTTATGAAGCTTTCTTT,CATSDGYEAFF
TRBD1,TRBJ2-2,TRBV6-5,-,TGTGCCAGCAGTTGGGACAGGGAGAAGCCCGGGGAGCTGTTTTTT,CASSWDREKPGELFF
TRBD1,TRBJ2-1,TRBV19,-,TGTGCCAGTAGTAAGGACAGGGGGGGAAACAATGAGCAGTTCTTC,CASSKDRGGNNEQFF
-,TRBJ1-3,TRBV7-2,-,TGTGCCAGCAGCCCCCGGGAGGGCCGAAACTCTGGAAACACCATATATTTT,CASSPREGRNSGNTIYF
TRBD2,TRBJ2-3,TRBV19,-,TGTGCCAGTACCCAAAGCTCTAGCGGGAGTGCAGATACGCAGTATTTT,CASTQSSSGSADTQYF
-,TRBJ2-7,TRBV7-3,few,TGTGCCAGCAGCCCATCGGCGGTCTCCTACGAGCAGTACTTC,CASSPSAVSYEQYF
TRBD1,TRBJ2-3,TRBV19,-,TGTGCCAGTATGCTGGGACAGGGCCGGATGGATACGCAGTATTTT,CASMLGQGRMDTQYF
TRBD1,TRBJ1-2,TRBV18,-,TGTGCCAGCTCACCGAACGGACAGGGAGAAGGGGGCACCTTC,CASSPNGQGEGGTF
-,TRBJ2-7,TRBV6-5,-,TGTGCCAGCAGTTCAGGGCCTCATTACGAGCAGTACTTC,CASSSGPHYEQYF
-,TRBJ1-5,TRBV6-5,-,TGTGCCAGCAGCCGATCAGGGGTGCAGCCCCAGCATTTT,CASSRSGVQPQHF
-,TRBJ2-4,TRBV2,once,TGTGCCAGCAGGATTAGACTAGAAATGGCCAAAAACATTCAGTACTTC,CASRIRLEMAKNIQYF
-,TRBJ2-2,TRBV15,few,TGTGCCACCCGTTTCGGGTACCGGGGCACCGGGGAGCTGTTTTTT,CATRFGYRGTGELFF
TRBD2,TRBJ2-3,TRBV19,-,TGTGCCAGTAGTGACTTAAGCGGGAGGATGGATAGCACAGATACGCAGTATTTT,CASSDLSGRMDSTDTQYF
-,TRBJ2-2,TRBV29-1,-,TGCAGCGCTTTACGGGGCGGGGAGCTGTTTTTT,CSALRGGELFF
-,TRBJ2-2,TRBV30,-,TGTGCCTGGAATGGGGGGACCGGGGAGCTGTTTTTT,CAWNGGTGELFF
-,TRBJ2-5,TRBV5-4,-,TGTGCCAGCAGCTTAGGGACTGAAGGGACCCAGTACTTC,CASSLGTEGTQYF
TRBD2,TRBJ2-1,TRBV29-1,once,TGCAGCGCGACCGGGACTAACGACAATGAGCAGTTCTTC,CSATGTNDNEQFF
-,TRBJ1-3,TRBV4-3,-,TGCGCCAGCAGCCTTGACGGGAATTCTGGAAACACCATATATTTT,CASSLDGNSGNTIYF
-,TRBJ1-6,TRBV6-5,-,TGTGCCAGCAGTTACCTCGCCAGGAAGAATAATTCACCCCTCCACTTT,CASSYLARKNNSPLHF
TRBD1,TRBJ2-7,TRBV28,-,TGTGCCATCGGACAGGGTGACTACGAGCAGTACTTC,CAIGQGDYEQYF
-,TRBJ2-1,TRBV6-5,-,TGTGCCAGCAGTTACTCGCAGTACAATGAGCAGTTCTTC,CASSYSQYNEQFF
-,TRBJ2-3,TRBV7-3,-,TGTGCCAGCAGCAAACTAGGCGCAGATACGCAGTATTTT,CASSKLGADTQYF
-,TRBJ2-7,TRBV27,once,TGTGCCAGCAACAAAGGACGGGGATACGAGCAGTACTTC,CASNKGRGYEQYF
TRBD1,TRBJ1-4,TRBV20-1,-,TGCAGTGCTTTGACAGGGGAAAAACTGTTTTTT,CSALTGEKLFF
TRBD1,TRBJ2-6,TRBV7-9,-,TGTGCCAGCAGCTCGGATCGGACAGGGACCTCCGGGGCCAACGTCCTGACTTTC,CASSSDRTGTSGANVLTF
-,TRBJ2-7,TRBV12-2,-,TGTGCAAGTCGCTCCGCCGAGGGGGAGGGCTACTACGAGCAGTACTTC,CASRSAEGEGYYEQYF
TRBD1,TRBJ2-2,TRBV10-3,-,TGTGCCATCAGTCTCCGGGACAGGGGGTTCACCGGGGAGCTGTTTTTT,CAISLRDRGFTGELFF
TRBD2,TRBJ2-3,TRBV5-4,once,TGTGCCAGCAGCACACCGCGGGGTAGCGGGACGGGAGATACGCAGTATTTT,CASSTPRGSGTGDTQYF
TRBD1,TRBJ2-1,TRBV5-4,-,TGTGCCAGCAGTTATGAAATCCGGGACAGGGGGCTTATCGATGAGCAGTTCTTC,CASSYEIRDRGLIDEQFF
-,TRBJ1-2,TRBV29-1,once,TGCAGCGTGGGGGGGTTTAGCGACTATGGCTACACCTTC,CSVGGFSDYGYTF
-,TRBJ2-1,TRBV15,-,TGTGCCACCAGCAGAGAAGGCGGTAGCTCCTACAATGAGCAGTTCTTC,CATSREGGSSYNEQFF
-,TRBJ1-4,TRBV2,-,TGTGCCAGCAGTGAATACAGTGAAAAACTGTTTTTT,CASSEYSEKLFF
TRBD2,TRBJ2-7,TRBV7-8,-,TGTGCCAGCAGCCGCGAAGGGACTAGCGGGACCTACGAGCAGTACTTC,CASSREGTSGTYEQYF
-,TRBJ2-1,TRBV18,few,TGTGCCAGCTCACCTGACAGAGATCCCTCCTACAATGAGCAGTTCTTC,CASSPDRDPSYNEQFF